This paragraph covers one T cell receptor (beta chain) sequence. The germline V gene encodes CDR1 SGDLS and CDR2 YYNGEE. The CDR3 is 13 residues long. Trimming shortened V by 3 bases and J by 1 base, and 7 bases separated the two germline ends. The sample comes from a study of blood T cell repertoires in COVID-19. Study background: Sites across the United States, Italy and Spain contributed samples from acute and convalescent COVID-19.

The protocol was immunoSEQ multiplex PCR, while the TCRdb copy is restricted to in-frame clones and leaves out a portion. The sample holds about 160,000 clones, around 92% seen once. The specimen sequenced was peripheral blood. The V and J genes are TRBV9 and TRBJ1-1; D remains unclear. The source of this sequence is a man younger than 45 with COVID-19, enrolled during active disease. The CDR3: CASSGGSNTEAFF. DNA of the CDR3: TGTGCCAGCAGCGGCGGGTCGAACACTGAAGCTTTCTTT. Together with reference TRBV9 and TRBJ1-1, the CDR3 gives the full variable domain: DSGVTQTPKHLITATGQRVTLRCSPRSGDLSVYWYQQSLDQGLQFLIQYYNGEERAKGNILERFSAQQFPDLHSELNLSSLELGDSALYFCASSGGSNTEAFFGQGTRLTVV.